This TCR beta chain was observed in a study of blood T cell repertoires in COVID-19 (dated by TCRdb to 2018 to 2021). Context from the whole study: The collaborator samples originated in the United States, Italy and Spain and spanned the acute and convalescent phases of COVID-19. The prospective study material was composed of cDNA or gDNA derived from T cells, B-cell-depleted T cells, or PBMCs. Subjects who had been exposed to COVID-19, were actively infected with it, or had recovered from it provided the deeply sampled blood TCRbeta repertoires that made up the dataset. A freely available public database, intended as a resource for researchers studying the immune response to SARS-CoV-2, is where the repertoires were released. The samples were drawn from two sources: the first 160 participants of the ongoing ImmuneRACE study, and 1,000 to 1,500 subjects contributed by 6 global collaborators. Sample metadata almost always included a de-identified subject ID, COVID-19 status, age in years and sex. Where available, HLA class I and class II types were taken from metadata supplied by the sample provider and were not determined by assay-based typing. On the study overall, not on this receptor specifically: How much clinical and demographic metadata was included differed by source and by participant, and the metadata was provided uncurated.

The V end gives up 4 bases and the J end 6 bases, leaving 9 bases in the junction not matched to a gene. From the cysteine up to the phenylalanine, the CDR3 has a length of 15 residues. Only the CDR3 portion is preserved as DNA: 45 bases, with reading frame beginning at the first base. The CDR1 and CDR2 encoded by the germline V gene are MNHEY and SVGEGT. The immunoSEQ Assay, a bias-controlled multiplex PCR, was used to amplify TCRbeta CDR3 regions from genomic DNA. In the authors' own workflow: The number of nucleated cells in each sample was estimated from the amplification of reference gene primers within the assay. To quantify the absolute abundance of each unique TCRbeta CDR3 rearrangement, sequence reads were collapsed and filtered. For each sample, productive Simpson clonality was calculated as the square root of Simpson's diversity index across productive rearrangements. TCRdb retrieved this table from immuneACCESS and kept in-frame rearrangements only. Not all clones are present; in checked studies, unresolved V genes account for under half, and no reason is known for the remainder. The V and J calls and clone size are taken from that table; D and trimming were inferred from the DNA. The sample has 150,000 to 180,000 clones on record, about 85% of them singletons. The ten largest make up 0.55% to 0.75% of the sample.

As concerns this clone: Its antigen is currently not known. No clone much larger than this one lies a single base away; base qualities are absent.

At one collaborating source in Seattle, patients were enrolled during active infection and were followed longitudinally through the course of disease. The collaborating institutions used their own protocols to collect whole blood in K2EDTA tubes. For TCRbeta analysis, collaborator samples were shipped as frozen whole blood, as isolated PBMCs, or as DNA extracted from either sample type. This clonotype was obtained from a man aged 55 to 70 with COVID-19, enrolled during active disease. The sample consisted of peripheral blood. The V and J genes are TRBV6-2 or TRBV6-3 and TRBJ1-5; the junction holds 7 bases that match TRBD1. The DNA sequence follows: TGTGCCAGCAGTTCTTACAGGGGATTAGGTCAGCCCCAGCATTTT. This yields the protein CASSSYRGLGQPQHF.